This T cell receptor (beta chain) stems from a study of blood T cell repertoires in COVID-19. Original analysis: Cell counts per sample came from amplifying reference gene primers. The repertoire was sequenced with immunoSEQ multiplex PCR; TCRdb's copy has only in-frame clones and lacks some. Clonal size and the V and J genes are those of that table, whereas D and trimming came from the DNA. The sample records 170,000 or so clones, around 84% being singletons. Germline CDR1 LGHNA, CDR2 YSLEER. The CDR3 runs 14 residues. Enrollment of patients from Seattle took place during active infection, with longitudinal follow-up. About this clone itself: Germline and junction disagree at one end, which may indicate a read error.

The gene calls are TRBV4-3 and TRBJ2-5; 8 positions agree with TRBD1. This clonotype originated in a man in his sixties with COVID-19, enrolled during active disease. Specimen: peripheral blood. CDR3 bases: TGCGCCAGCAGCCAAGAAAAGATCGGGGACAGGCTCAACTTC. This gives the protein CASSQEKIGDRLNF.